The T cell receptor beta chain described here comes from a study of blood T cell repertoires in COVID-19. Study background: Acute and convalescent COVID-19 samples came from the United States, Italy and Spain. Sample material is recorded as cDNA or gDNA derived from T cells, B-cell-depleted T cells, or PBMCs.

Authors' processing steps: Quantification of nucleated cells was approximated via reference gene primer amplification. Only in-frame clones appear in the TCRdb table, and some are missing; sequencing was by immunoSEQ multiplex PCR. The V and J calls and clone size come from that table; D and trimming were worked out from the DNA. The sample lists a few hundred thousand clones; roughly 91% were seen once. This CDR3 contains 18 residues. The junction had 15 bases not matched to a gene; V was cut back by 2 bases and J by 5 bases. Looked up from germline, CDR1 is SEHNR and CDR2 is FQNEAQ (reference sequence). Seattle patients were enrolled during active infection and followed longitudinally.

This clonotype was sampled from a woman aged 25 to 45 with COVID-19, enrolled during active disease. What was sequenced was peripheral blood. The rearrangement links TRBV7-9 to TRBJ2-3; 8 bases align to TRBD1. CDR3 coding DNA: TGTGCCAGCAGCTTAACGAATCACGCCAGGGGGCGCCGAGATACGCAGTATTTT. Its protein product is CASSLTNHARGRRDTQYF. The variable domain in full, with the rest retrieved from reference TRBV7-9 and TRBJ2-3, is DTGVSQNPRHKITKRGQNVTFRCDPISEHNRLYWYRQTLGQGPEFLTYFQNEAQLEKSRLLSDRFSAERPKGSFSTLEIQRTEQGDSAMYLCASSLTNHARGRRDTQYFGPGTRLTVL.